This entry features one TCR beta chain sequence. Antigen specificity is unknown. TCR beta cDNA libraries had unique molecular identifiers. One entry per CDR3 protein, called by TCRdb with MiXCR from the PCR reads. The sample lists about 770,000 distinct CDR3 sequences; roughly 50% were seen once. The CDR3 is 13 amino acids. Trimming took off 1 base at V and 10 bases at J, with 16 bases between the two ends. Germline V lookup: CDR1 DFQATT, CDR2 SNEGSKA (reference sequence). This sample was included in a study of post-analysis software for immune sequencing data. Overall study findings and caveats: When patients were compared with controls, about five TRBV segments were more frequent, TRBV5-6, TRBV5-1 and TRBV20-1 among them.

The receptor was derived from a girl between 5 and 17 years old with multiple sclerosis. This chain joins TRBV20-1 and TRBJ1-1; maybe TRBD1 (6 bases). Sequencing was performed on blood. The DNA for the CDR3 is TGCAGTGCTAGAGCGTCCCCGACAGGAGGAGCTTTCTTT. Protein: CSARASPTGGAFF.